This T cell receptor (beta chain) was documented in a study of blood T cell repertoires in COVID-19. Study-wide background: The cDNA or gDNA used as material had been derived from T cells, B-cell-depleted T cells, or PBMCs.

Libraries were prepared by immunoSEQ multiplex PCR; TCRdb keeps only in-frame clonotypes and omits some of them. This sample has about 160,000 clones, with 81% found just once. CDR1 SGHKS and CDR2 YYEKEE come from the germline V gene (reference sequence). V lost 0 bases and J 2 bases, leaving 16 bases between the germline ends. This CDR3 is 17 amino acids long. The sequence came from a woman in her thirties or forties with acute COVID-19. Sequenced sample: PBMCs or T cells enriched from blood (not recorded which). The chain recombines TRBV5-5 with TRBJ2-3; a possible D gene is TRBD2 (7 bases). CDR3 DNA sequence: TGTGCCAGCAGCTTGGACGAGGGGAGGGGGTTCACAGATACGCAGTATTTT. It codes for CASSLDEGRGFTDTQYF.